Listed below are T cell receptor beta chains from one sample, sequenced in a study of T cell clusters in autoimmune cytopenias. TCRdb re-called the multiplex PCR reads, yielding one record per CDR3 amino acid sequence without DNA. The sample shows about 5,600 distinct CDR3 sequences, and 2.5% to 3% sits with its ten largest clones. Separately, the same data were catalogued under a study of T cell repertoires in aging, cancer and after chemotherapy.

Sequenced sample: peripheral blood. The origin of the receptors is a human donor in good health. The CDR3 runs from the conserved cysteine through the conserved F or W. Each record gives: CDR3 protein, J gene, clone size, V gene. Some rows have no size entry. The others give once, few or many, or a class for an expanded clone.

CASSLSGGNNEQFF | TRBJ2-1 | medium-sized | TRBV7-2
CASSPALAGSKQFF | TRBJ2-1 | - | TRBV18
CSAREDRDYEQYF | TRBJ2-7 | - | TRBV20-1
CASSLWRGQGADNEQFF | TRBJ2-1 | - | TRBV27
CASSFMDTQYF | TRBJ2-3 | medium-sized | TRBV5-6
CATSRAWTGSYNEQFF | TRBJ2-1 | medium-sized | TRBV15
CASSKDRETGEVGYNEQFF | TRBJ2-1 | - | TRBV27
CASSYTRGGSPYEQYF | TRBJ2-7 | - | TRBV6-2/TRBV6-3
CASSPGLAGGEQYF | TRBJ2-7 | - | TRBV18
CASSSTGAQETQYF | TRBJ2-5 | medium-sized | TRBV5-5
CASSLDREGWDEQFF | TRBJ2-1 | - | TRBV5-6
CATSWTGPYEQYF | TRBJ2-7 | - | TRBV7-9
CASSLSGLTDTQYF | TRBJ2-3 | - | TRBV5-1
CSARDAEVGNQPQHF | TRBJ1-5 | - | TRBV20-1
CASSTDIGGNEQFF | TRBJ2-1 | - | TRBV11-1
CAATPGRRYEQYF | TRBJ2-7 | - | TRBV6-5
CASSPGDTQYF | TRBJ2-3 | medium-sized | TRBV27
CASSLSGTGVSYEQYF | TRBJ2-7 | - | TRBV12-3/TRBV12-4